The 6 T cell receptor beta chains below were found in one sample sequenced in a study of regulatory T cells in long-lasting Graves disease. Specified time point: persistent/refractory GD, antithyroid drugs over 5 years with positive TRAb. From PBMCs, RNA was extracted and then used to make the TCR library. Combining iRepertoire HTBI primers with Arm-PCR of CDR3 regions, the authors built TCR beta libraries. One entry per CDR3 protein, called by TCRdb with MiXCR from the multiplex PCR reads. The table records about 470,000 distinct CDR3 sequences, less than 25% of them present only once. The sample here was peripheral blood mononuclear cells (PBMCs), taken when the disease was refractory, from a patient treated with antithyroid drugs. The receptors stem from a female donor with Graves disease.

This clonotype was observed many times. J is TRBJ2-7 and V is TRBV13; TRBD2 matches 7 bases. Germline V lookup: CDR1 PRHDT, CDR2 FYEKMQ (reference sequence). The CDR3 length is 16 residues. The V gene end was trimmed by 6 bases and the J gene end by 0 bases; junction bases not matched to a gene: 11. In DNA form, the CDR3 reads TGTGCCAGCAGATACAATTCGGCGGGAGACTCCTACGAGCAGTACTTC. It specifies CASRYNSAGDSYEQYF.

In its sample, this clonotype was seen many times. J is TRBJ2-5 and V is TRBV15; 7 bases line up with TRBD1. Germline V gene lookup returns CDR1 LNHNV and CDR2 YYDKDF (reference sequence). This CDR3 is built from 16 residues. V shed 0 bases, J shed 2 bases, and the junction held 6 bases outside the gene matches. Here the CDR3 DNA reads TGTGCCACCAGCAGAGACTGGACAGGAGAACAAGAGACCCAGTACTTC. It codes for CATSRDWTGEQETQYF.

This clonotype was seen repeatedly, ten times or more. This chain joins TRBV7-9 and TRBJ1-2; a weak D match, TRBD1 (5 bases). Germline loops: CDR1 SEHNR, CDR2 FQNEAQ (reference sequence). The CDR3 length is 14 residues. V was shortened by 0 bases and J by 2 bases, with 7 bases between the two germline ends. Here the CDR3 DNA reads TGTGCCAGCAGCTTAGCCCGACAGAACTATGGCTACACCTTC. Its translation is CASSLARQNYGYTF.

The sample holds a few counts of this clonotype. This chain joins TRBV27 and TRBJ2-7, with 10 bases lining up with TRBD2. CDR1 and CDR2 from the germline V gene are MNHEY and SMNVEV (reference sequence). The V and J ends lost 7 bases and 4 bases, in that order; junction bases with no gene match: 19. The CDR3 covers 18 residues. The CDR3 DNA reads as TGTGCCAGCAACACCCGCAGTCGGGCTAGCGGGAGTCTATACGAGCAGTACTTC. This codes for CASNTRSRASGSLYEQYF.

This clonotype was counted ten times or more. The chain is built from TRBV5-1 and TRBJ2-7, with D possibly TRBD1 on 5 matching bases. CDR1 is SGHRS and CDR2 is YFSETQ in the germline V gene. V was trimmed by 1 base and J by 1 base, leaving 9 bases between them. CDR3 length: 14 amino acids. Here the CDR3 DNA reads TGCGCCAGCAGCTTGATGACAGCGTCCTACGAGCAGTACTTC. Translating it yields CASSLMTASYEQYF.

The J gene is TRBJ2-2, the V gene TRBV6-5; D call uncertain. The CDR3 length is 14 residues. The germline CDR1 and CDR2 sequences are MNHEY and SVGAGI. V lost 4 bases and J 8 bases, leaving 14 bases between the germline ends. CDR3 in amino acids: CASSWSHIRGELFF. The CDR3 region has the DNA TGTGCCAGCAGTTGGTCACACATCCGGGGGGAGCTGTTTTTT.